The 10 T cell receptor beta chains in this list originate from one sample, sequenced in a study of cytomegalovirus exposure and HLA in healthy donors (dated by TCRdb to about 2017). Library generation was performed with the immunoSEQ multiplex PCR assay. TCRdb took this table from immuneACCESS and kept in-frame rearrangements with V and J called. Such tables lack part of the clones; where checked against another copy, unresolved V genes explain under half of the gap, and the rest is unexplained. A total of 110,000 to 150,000 clones appear in this sample, roughly four fifths of them only once. Together, the top ten hold around 1.4% of the sample. Sequenced material: PBMCs. These receptor sequences come from a woman aged 30 to 39 in good health and CMV-seronegative.

V gene TRBV7-9 combines with J gene TRBJ1-2; 9 bases line up with TRBD1. Germline CDR1 and CDR2: SEHNR and FQNEAQ (reference sequence). The length of the CDR3 is 16 residues. J gave up 0 bases and V 5 bases, and 7 bases lay outside the gene matches. The CDR3 DNA sequence: TGTGCCAGCAGCCTCGGACAGGGGCAAACTAACTATGGCTACACCTTC. Its translation: CASSLGQGQTNYGYTF.

J is TRBJ2-2 and V is TRBV27, with TRBD2 matching over 7 bases. J was trimmed by 6 bases and V by 6 bases; bases with no gene match: 10. CDR3 length equals 15 residues. Germline assignment: CDR1 MNHEY and CDR2 SMNVEV (reference sequence). The CDR3 reads CASRWLGRGSGELFF. The DNA for the CDR3 is TGTGCCAGCAGATGGCTGGGGAGGGGTTCCGGGGAGCTGTTTTTT.

As for this clone: A much larger clonotype is one base distant, so this may be a read error. The gene calls are TRBV10-1 and TRBJ2-1; tentative D call: TRBD2 (7 bases). CDR1 is WNHNN and CDR2 is SYGVQD in the germline V gene (reference sequence). The length of the CDR3 is 14 residues. The CDR3 DNA follows: TGCGTCATCCGGCGGGGGCGCTCCTACAATGAGCAGTTCTTC. Its translation is CVIRRGRSYNEQFF.

The chain combines TRBV5-4 with TRBJ1-6, with a possible D match to TRBD1 (5 bases). The V end lost 4 bases, the J end lost 7 bases, and 18 bases lay between the germline ends. This CDR3 has 16 residues. CDR1 and CDR2 from the germline V gene are SGHNT and YYREEE (reference sequence). The CDR3, as DNA: TGTGCCAGCAGCCCCGGACAACCGACCCAGAATTCACCCCTCCACTTT. Protein sequence: CASSPGQPTQNSPLHF.

In its sample, this clone was seen a few times. This chain connects TRBV10-3 to TRBJ2-5; weak D call: TRBD1 (5 bases). Trimming removed 6 bases at V and 4 bases at J, with 6 bases between. Germline V gives CDR1 ENHRY, CDR2 SYGVKD. The CDR3 has 11 amino acids. CDR3 sequence: CAIRGRETQYF. As DNA, the CDR3 is TGTGCCATCAGGGGGCGAGAGACCCAGTACTTC.

This clone was detected only once. This sequence joins TRBV15 and TRBJ1-2; D might be TRBD1 (5 bases). The CDR3 spans 15 residues. Trimming cost V 5 bases and J 1 base, with 14 bases left between them. Germline values: CDR1 LNHNV, CDR2 YYDKDF (reference sequence). In DNA form, the CDR3 reads TGTGCCACCAGCGTCACAAGGGACTATAACTATGGCTACACCTTC. Translation: CATSVTRDYNYGYTF. The whole variable domain, remainder taken from reference TRBV15 and TRBJ1-2, is DAMVIQNPRYQVTQFGKPVTLSCSQTLNHNVMYWYQQKSSQAPKLLFHYYDKDFNNEADTPDNFQSRRPNTSFCFLDIRSPGLGDTAMYLCATSVTRDYNYGYTFGSGTRLTVV.

V usage is TRBV5-3 and J usage is TRBJ1-1; 9 bases are a match to TRBD1. TRBV5-3 falls under the ORF class, with uncertain function. The CDR3 loop spans 16 amino acids. The ends lost 4 bases at V and 0 bases at J; junction bases unmatched: 7. CDR3 sequence: CARSGDRAVMNTEAFF. DNA for the CDR3: TGTGCCAGAAGCGGGGACAGGGCGGTGATGAACACTGAAGCTTTCTTT.

V is TRBV4-1 and J is TRBJ1-5, with TRBD1 as a possible D gene (5 bases). This CDR3 is built from 16 residues. From germline, CDR1 is MGHRA and CDR2 YSYEKL. Trimming removed 5 bases from V and 7 bases from J, with 21 bases in between. For the CDR3, the DNA is TGCGCCAGCAGCTCCAAGCCGAGTGCGGGGGACCAGCCCCAGCATTTT. This codes for CASSSKPSAGDQPQHF.

This chain joins TRBV7-2 and TRBJ1-2, with D hard to call. The germline V gene has CDR1 SGHTA and CDR2 FQGNSA. Trimming removed 2 bases from V and 2 bases from J, with 9 bases in between. This CDR3 is built from 14 residues. The CDR3 DNA reads as TGTGCCAGCAGCTTAAGGGAGCTAAACTATGGCTACACCTTC. It specifies CASSLRELNYGYTF.

The J gene is TRBJ1-1, the V gene TRBV18, with unresolved D. The CDR3 has 13 amino acids. Germline values: CDR1 KGHSH, CDR2 LQKENI. V was shortened by 4 bases and J by 3 bases, with 9 bases between the two germline ends. The CDR3 spells CASSLAGDTEAFF. The CDR3 DNA sequence: TGTGCCAGCTCACTCGCAGGTGACACTGAAGCTTTCTTT.